These T cell receptor beta chains were read from a single sample in a study of T cell responses to AZD1222 COVID-19 vaccine. Produced via immunoSEQ multiplex PCR; TCRdb's table is partial and in-frame only. The repertoire consists of about 140,000 clones, with under 95% occurring once and the leading ten covering 2.5% to 4%. Sequences were derived from peripheral blood, sampled on day 0 of AZD1222 vaccination. These receptors were taken from an adult in good health. The conserved cysteine and the conserved F or W are not part of the CDR3 here. Each record gives: V gene, J gene, D gene, clone size, CDR3 length, CDR3 protein. D genes are given only for firm matches. Clone sizes are given selectively: once, few, many, or a class where the clone is expanded.

v_call: TRBV19
j_call: TRBJ2-1
d_call: TRBD2
clone_size: .
cdr3_length: 12
cdr3_aa: ASNGYSGSDEQF

v_call: TRBV4-2
j_call: TRBJ2-3
d_call: .
clone_size: .
cdr3_length: 13
cdr3_aa: ASSARDSYTDTQY

v_call: TRBV9
j_call: TRBJ2-2
d_call: .
clone_size: .
cdr3_length: 11
cdr3_aa: ASSYRDTGELF

v_call: TRBV5-1
j_call: TRBJ1-1
d_call: .
clone_size: .
cdr3_length: 11
cdr3_aa: ASRDQGNTEAF

v_call: TRBV5-1
j_call: TRBJ2-7
d_call: .
clone_size: .
cdr3_length: 14
cdr3_aa: ASSSKTGPYAMEQY

v_call: TRBV9
j_call: TRBJ1-6
d_call: .
clone_size: .
cdr3_length: 12
cdr3_aa: ASSVGLYNSPLH

v_call: TRBV30
j_call: TRBJ2-5
d_call: TRBD2
clone_size: .
cdr3_length: 11
cdr3_aa: AWRLAGVETQY

v_call: TRBV28
j_call: TRBJ1-5
d_call: TRBD1
clone_size: .
cdr3_length: 14
cdr3_aa: ASNLRPRGELGPQH

v_call: TRBV6-5
j_call: TRBJ2-1
d_call: .
clone_size: .
cdr3_length: 11
cdr3_aa: ASKSTGWNEQF

v_call: TRBV6-5
j_call: TRBJ2-2
d_call: .
clone_size: .
cdr3_length: 13
cdr3_aa: ASSYDGTGPGELF

v_call: TRBV10-1
j_call: TRBJ2-7
d_call: .
clone_size: once
cdr3_length: 12
cdr3_aa: ASSESGQLYEQY